The clone carrying this TCR beta chain showed up just a few times. As yet, its antigen is unknown. TCRdb reprocessed the 5' RACE reads with MiXCR, giving one entry per CDR3 protein. The sample has 300,000 to 400,000 distinct CDR3 sequences, about an eighth seen once; the top ten hold roughly 22%. The data are from a study of T-cell memory formation after mild COVID-19. Study-wide points: Contracting clones, day 15 to 85, had balanced CD4/CD8, and later expanders favored CD4+. Pre-infection memory held some responding clones, suggesting pre-existing cross-reactive T cells responded. Clones that contracted clustered mainly in CM and EM if CD4+ and in EMRA if CD8+.

Germline assignment: CDR1 SGHTA and CDR2 FQGNSA. V gave up 5 bases and J gave up 5 bases, with 12 bases separating them. The CDR3 runs 13 residues. Sequenced sample: PBMCs or a T cell subset sorted from them (not recorded which). This TCR came from a man younger than 30 who had mild COVID-19 (a few samples of this study predate the infection). Cell type and time point are not known. This chain connects TRBV7-2 to TRBJ2-5; D possibly uses TRBD1 or TRBD2 (6 bases each). The CDR3 is CASSGGRGETQYF. The CDR3 bases are TGTGCCAGCAGCGGGGGCCGGGGGGAGACCCAGTACTTC.